Reported below is one T cell receptor beta chain. Antigen: not known. This specimen belongs to a study of CD8+ T cells in alopecia areata. cDNA prepared by RNA extraction and subsequent reverse transcription served as the template for sequencing. Profiling relied on immunoSEQ multiplex PCR, and the TCRdb table lists in-frame clones only, not all of them. The sample records 150,000 to 200,000 clones, around 50% being singletons. Findings and limits, study-wide: Against the mouse data, patients shared TCRs less clearly, possibly for HLA reasons.

This sequence was found in a human donor with alopecia areata. The sequencing here drew on CD4+ T cells sorted from blood, taken at week 0.

Here the CDR3 reads CAWRANDRGPPNYGYTF. The CDR3 nucleotides read TGTGCCTGGAGGGCAAACGACAGGGGCCCCCCTAACTATGGCTACACCTTC. The V gene is TRBV30, the J gene TRBJ1-2; TRBD1 matches 8 bases. V lost 3 bases, J lost 0 bases, and 12 bases stayed unmatched. The CDR3 extends over 17 amino acids. Looked up from germline, CDR1 is GTSNPN and CDR2 is SVGIG (reference sequence). The full variable domain, rest sourced from reference TRBV30 and TRBJ1-2, is SQTIHQWPATLVQPVGSPLSLECTVEGTSNPNLYWYRQAAGRGLQLLFYSVGIGQISSEVPQNLSASRPQDRQFILSSKKLLLSDSGFYLCAWRANDRGPPNYGYTFGSGTRLTVV.